This record concerns one T cell receptor (beta chain) sequence. This specimen comes from a study of CD8+ T cells in alopecia areata. Reverse transcription of extracted RNA yielded cDNA, which provided the sequencing template. Generated by immunoSEQ multiplex PCR, the TCRdb table keeps only in-frame clones and is missing some. The table records around 150,000 clones, about three fifths of them present only once. This sequence was found in a human donor in good health. The sequencing input was CD8+ T cells sorted from blood.

The CDR3 protein is CASSPPGTGCYEQYF. The CDR3 DNA sequence: TGTGCCAGCTCACCACCAGGGACAGGGTGCTACGAGCAGTACTTC. This chain connects TRBV18 to TRBJ2-7, with TRBD1 identical over 9 bases. The CDR3 runs 15 residues. After removal of 0 bases from V and 3 bases from J, the junction contained 3 bases not matched to a gene. Germline lookup yields CDR1 KGHSH and CDR2 LQKENI.